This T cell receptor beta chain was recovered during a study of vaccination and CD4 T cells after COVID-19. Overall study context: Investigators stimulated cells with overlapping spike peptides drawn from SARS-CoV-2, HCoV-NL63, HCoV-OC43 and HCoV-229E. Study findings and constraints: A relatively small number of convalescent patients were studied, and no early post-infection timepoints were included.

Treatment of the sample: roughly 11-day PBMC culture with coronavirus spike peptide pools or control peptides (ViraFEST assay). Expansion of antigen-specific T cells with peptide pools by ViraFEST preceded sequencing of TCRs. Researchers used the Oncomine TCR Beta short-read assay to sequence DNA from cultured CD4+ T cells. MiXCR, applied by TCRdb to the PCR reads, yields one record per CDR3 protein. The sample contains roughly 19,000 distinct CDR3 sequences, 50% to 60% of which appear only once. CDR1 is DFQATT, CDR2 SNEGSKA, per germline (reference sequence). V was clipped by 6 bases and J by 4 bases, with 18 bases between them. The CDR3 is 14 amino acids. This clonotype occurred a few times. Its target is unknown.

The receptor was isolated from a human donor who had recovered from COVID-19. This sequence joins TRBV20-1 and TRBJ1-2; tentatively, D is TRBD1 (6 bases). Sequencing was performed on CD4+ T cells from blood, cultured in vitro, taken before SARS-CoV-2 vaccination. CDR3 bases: TGCAGTGCCCTAGCAGGGGCGACAGGCTATGGCTACACCTTC. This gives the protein CSALAGATGYGYTF.